The 22 T cell receptor beta chains below all came from one sample that was sequenced in a study of cytotoxic CD8 clonotypes in ibrutinib-treated CLL. Sequenced by immunoSEQ multiplex PCR; TCRdb stores in-frame clones only, minus some. In the table there are a few hundred thousand clones, roughly 70% of which are singletons. Here the sequenced sample was PBMCs, taken after 24 months of ibrutinib treatment. The origin of the receptors is a human donor with chronic lymphocytic leukemia.

The chain is built from TRBV18 and TRBJ2-4; D is perhaps TRBD1 or TRBD2 (5 bases each). CDR3 length: 14 amino acids. V was trimmed by 3 bases and J by 6 bases, leaving 12 bases between them. The germline gives CDR1 KGHSH, CDR2 LQKENI. CDR3 protein: CASSPQGPGNIQYF. CDR3 bases: TGTGCCAGCTCACCCCAGGGACCAGGAAACATTCAGTACTTC.

V is TRBV5-4 and J is TRBJ2-3; tentatively, D is TRBD2 (5 bases). CDR1 is SGHNT, CDR2 YYREEE, per germline (reference sequence). This CDR3 is 13 amino acids long. Trimming removed 2 bases from V and 1 base from J, with 5 bases in between. CDR3 DNA: TGTGCCAGCAGCTTCGGGGGCACAGATACGCAGTATTTT. It yields the protein CASSFGGTDTQYF. The whole variable domain, remainder taken from reference TRBV5-4 and TRBJ2-3, is ETGVTQSPTHLIKTRGQQVTLRCSSQSGHNTVSWYQQALGQGPQFIFQYYREEENGRGNFPPRFSGLQFPNYSSELNVNALELDDSALYLCASSFGGTDTQYFGPGTRLTVL.

At least ten counts were recorded for this clone. The chain links TRBV4-2 to TRBJ2-1; 9 bases align to TRBD1. The CDR3 contains 14 residues. Trimming took 1 base from V and 6 from J; bases not matched to a gene: 1. From germline, CDR1 is LGHNA and CDR2 YNFKEQ. The DNA for the CDR3 is TGTGCCAGCAGCCAAGGACAGGGGGTCAATGAGCAGTTCTTC. Its protein is CASSQGQGVNEQFF.

The V and J genes are TRBV28 and TRBJ2-7; no reliable D call. Trimming took off 3 bases at V and 0 bases at J, with 9 bases between the two ends. Germline lookup yields CDR1 MDHEN and CDR2 SYDVKM. This CDR3 spans 14 amino acids. The CDR3 loop reads CASSLTVSSYEQYF. As DNA, the CDR3 is TGTGCCAGCAGTTTGACGGTTTCCTCCTACGAGCAGTACTTC.

V gene TRBV6-6 combines with J gene TRBJ2-1; tentative D call: TRBD2 (7 bases). The CDR3 is 16 residues long. Germline assignment: CDR1 MNHNY and CDR2 SVGAGI (reference sequence). Trimming pared 7 bases from V and 4 bases from J, leaving 20 bases between. The CDR3 region has the DNA TGTGCCAGCAAAATTGGGGGGGCAAGGCCATACAATGAGCAGTTCTTC. Translating it yields CASKIGGARPYNEQFF.

This clone has a single count. This chain uses TRBV27 with TRBJ2-1, with D maybe TRBD2 (5 bases). Trimming left V 5 bases short and J 5 bases short, with 19 bases between. This CDR3 has 16 residues. Germline-derived CDR1 and CDR2 are MNHEY and SMNVEV (reference sequence). The CDR3 bases are TGTGCCAGCAGTCCCCTCGGGAAAGAAAGGGACAATGAGCAGTTCTTC. Residues: CASSPLGKERDNEQFF.

The chain carries TRBV15 and TRBJ1-6; no reliable D call. There are 14 residues in the CDR3. Trimming stripped 2 bases from V and 10 bases from J, with 12 bases between. The germline gives CDR1 LNHNV, CDR2 YYDKDF (reference sequence). The CDR3 reads CATSRNSQISPLHF. The CDR3 DNA sequence: TGTGCCACCAGCAGAAACAGTCAGATATCACCCCTCCACTTT.

The chain recombines TRBV2 with TRBJ1-2; D gene unclear. Trimming removed 7 bases at V and 4 bases at J, with 13 bases between. CDR3 length: 13 residues. Germline V gene lookup returns CDR1 SNHLY and CDR2 FYNNEI. CDR3 amino acids: CASNPVSSYGYTF. The CDR3 nucleotides are TGTGCCAGCAACCCCGTGAGCAGCTATGGCTACACCTTC. Full variable domain (remainder filled in from reference TRBV2 and TRBJ1-2): EPEVTQTPSHQVTQMGQEVILRCVPISNHLYFYWYRQILGQKVEFLVSFYNNEISEKSEIFDDQFSVERPDGSNFTLKIRSTKLEDSAMYFCASNPVSSYGYTFGSGTRLTVV.

The V and J genes are TRBV27 and TRBJ2-7; the D gene is possibly TRBD2 (5 bases). The CDR3 totals 13 residues. Germline CDR1 and CDR2: MNHEY and SMNVEV (reference sequence). The V gene lost 5 bases and the J gene lost 2 bases, with 10 bases spanning the gap. The CDR3 region is CASSPLGAYEQYF. CDR3 DNA: TGTGCCAGCAGTCCCCTCGGGGCCTACGAGCAGTACTTC.

This clone came up a few times. The chain links TRBV30 to TRBJ1-3; 8 bases agree with TRBD1. This CDR3 is built from 15 residues. Germline assignment: CDR1 GTSNPN and CDR2 SVGIG (reference sequence). V was clipped by 1 base and J by 8 bases; unmatched bases: 10. The CDR3: CAWSGETGDVDTIYF. The CDR3 nucleotides read TGTGCCTGGAGTGGCGAGACAGGGGACGTGGACACCATATATTTT.

This clone has only a few counts. V gene TRBV2 combines with J gene TRBJ2-4, with TRBD2 matching over 8 bases. With V trimmed by 5 bases and J by 0 bases, 3 bases remained unmatched. Per the germline V gene, CDR1 is SNHLY and CDR2 is FYNNEI. CDR3 length equals 15 residues. Written as DNA, the CDR3 is TGTGCCAGCAGTCCCGGGGGGGTAGCCAAAAACATTCAGTACTTC. This sequence encodes CASSPGGVAKNIQYF.

This clone was detected only a few times. The chain employs TRBV6-5 and TRBJ1-1, with a possible D match to TRBD1 (5 bases). Germline assignment: CDR1 MNHEY and CDR2 SVGAGI. V dropped 0 bases and J dropped 1 base, with 9 bases sitting between them. The CDR3 runs 15 residues. The CDR3 sequence: CASSYSLGANTEAFF. As DNA, the CDR3 is TGTGCCAGCAGTTACTCCTTAGGGGCGAACACTGAAGCTTTCTTT.

The rearrangement joins TRBV7-2 to TRBJ2-7; possible D gene TRBD1, 6 bases. The CDR3 length is 14 residues. Germline values: CDR1 SGHTA, CDR2 FQGNSA. Trimming shortened V by 4 bases and J by 3 bases, and 13 bases separated the two germline ends. The CDR3 bases are TGTGCCAGCAGCTCTCTCCCGGACAGCTACGAGCAGTACTTC. Amino acids: CASSSLPDSYEQYF.

This clone was recorded a few times. The rearrangement uses TRBV19 and TRBJ1-5, with unresolved D. V lost 5 bases and J lost 0, with 5 bases in between. Germline values: CDR1 LNHDA, CDR2 SQIVND (reference sequence). The length of the CDR3 is 13 residues. This CDR3 is CASSFDSNQPQHF. The CDR3 region has the DNA TGTGCCAGTAGTTTTGATAGCAATCAGCCCCAGCATTTT.

The V gene is TRBV2, the J gene TRBJ1-1; D gene uncertain. The CDR3 covers 13 residues. Germline V gives CDR1 SNHLY, CDR2 FYNNEI. V was cut by 4 bases and J by 4 bases, with 10 bases left in between. The CDR3 sequence: CASSGEGGTEAFF. In DNA, the CDR3 is TGTGCCAGCAGTGGGGAGGGAGGCACTGAAGCTTTCTTT.

Worth noting for this clone: The sample contains more than one DNA sequence encoding this CDR3. The chain combines TRBV11-3 with TRBJ2-1, with D perhaps TRBD2 (5 bases). V lost 1 base and J lost 4, with 11 bases in between. The CDR3 has 15 amino acids. Germline V gene lookup returns CDR1 SGHNT and CDR2 YENEEA. CDR3 residues: CASSLGTSGYNEQFF. In nucleotides, the CDR3 is TGTGCCAGCAGCTTAGGTACAAGCGGTTACAATGAGCAGTTCTTC.

This clone was recorded once. The V call is TRBV28, the J call TRBJ2-7; 10 bases align to TRBD2. Per the germline V gene, CDR1 is MDHEN and CDR2 is SYDVKM. The junction had 8 bases not matched to a gene; V was cut back by 7 bases and J by 2 bases. The CDR3 extends over 15 amino acids. In DNA form, the CDR3 reads TGTGCCAGCACCCCCGGGACTAGCGCCGCCTACGAGCAGTACTTC. It yields the protein CASTPGTSAAYEQYF.

The chain is built from TRBV6-1 and TRBJ2-7; D is perhaps TRBD2 (6 bases). The CDR3 loop spans 14 amino acids. Per germline, CDR1 MNHNS and CDR2 SASEGT. The V end was cut by 6 bases, the J end by 2 bases, with 14 bases between. Here the CDR3 DNA reads TGTGCCAGCAGCGCGGGACTCAATCCCTACGAGCAGTACTTC. This gives the protein CASSAGLNPYEQYF.

The J gene is TRBJ2-7, the V gene TRBV7-8; D tentatively reads TRBD1 or TRBD2 (5 bases each). The CDR3 covers 15 residues. V gave up 3 bases and J gave up 1 base, with 13 bases separating them. The germline V gene encodes CDR1 SGHVS and CDR2 FQNEAQ. In nucleotides, the CDR3 is TGTGCCAGCAGCTTCCGGCAGGGACCATCCTACGAGCAGTACTTC. Translation gives CASSFRQGPSYEQYF.

The J gene is TRBJ2-5, the V gene TRBV6-5; 8 bases match TRBD2. In germline, CDR1 is MNHEY, CDR2 SVGAGI. This CDR3 spans 15 amino acids. V lost 4 bases and J lost 4; bases outside the gene matches: 8. The CDR3 sequence: CASSSNLAGTETQYF. The CDR3, as DNA: TGTGCCAGCAGTTCCAACTTAGCGGGAACAGAGACCCAGTACTTC.

In this sample, this clone turned up once. The chain combines TRBV6-6 with TRBJ2-7; a weak D match, TRBD2 (5 bases). The CDR3 totals 15 residues. Germline V gives CDR1 MNHNY, CDR2 SVGAGI (reference sequence). With 0 bases removed from V and 3 bases from J, the gap between germline ends came to 12 bases. CDR3 sequence reads: CASSYSGDGGYEQYF. The CDR3 bases are TGTGCCAGCAGTTACTCTGGCGATGGAGGCTACGAGCAGTACTTC.

This clone showed up many times. V gene TRBV19 combines with J gene TRBJ2-1; the D is unclear. From germline, CDR1 is LNHDA and CDR2 SQIVND (reference sequence). The V end lost 6 bases, the J end lost 0 bases, and 6 bases lay between the germline ends. This CDR3 has 13 residues. CDR3: CASSPGSYNEQFF. The CDR3 bases are TGTGCCAGTAGCCCAGGCTCCTACAATGAGCAGTTCTTC.